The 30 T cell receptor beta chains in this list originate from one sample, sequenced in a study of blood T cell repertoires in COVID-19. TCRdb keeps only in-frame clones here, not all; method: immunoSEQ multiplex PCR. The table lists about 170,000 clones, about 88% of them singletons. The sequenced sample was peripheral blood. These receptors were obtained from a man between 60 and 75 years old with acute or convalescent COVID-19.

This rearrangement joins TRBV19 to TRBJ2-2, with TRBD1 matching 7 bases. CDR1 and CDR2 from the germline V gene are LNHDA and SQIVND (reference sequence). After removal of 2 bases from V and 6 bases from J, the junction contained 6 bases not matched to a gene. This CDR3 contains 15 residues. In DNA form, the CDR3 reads TGTGCCAGTAGTATACAAACAGGGGCGGCCGGGGAGCTGTTTTTT. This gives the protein CASSIQTGAAGELFF.

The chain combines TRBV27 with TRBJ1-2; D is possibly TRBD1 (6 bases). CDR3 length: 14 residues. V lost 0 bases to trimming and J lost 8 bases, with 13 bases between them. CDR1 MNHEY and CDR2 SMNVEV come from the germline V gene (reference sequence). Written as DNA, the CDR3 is TGTGCCAGCAGTTTATCACAGGGAACTAGGGGCTACACCTTC. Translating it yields CASSLSQGTRGYTF.

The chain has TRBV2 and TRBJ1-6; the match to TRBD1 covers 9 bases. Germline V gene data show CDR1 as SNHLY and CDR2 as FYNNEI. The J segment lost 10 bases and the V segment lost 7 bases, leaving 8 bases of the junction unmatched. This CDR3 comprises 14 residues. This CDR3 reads CASTPGQGGSPLHF. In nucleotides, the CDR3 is TGTGCCAGCACCCCGGGACAGGGTGGATCACCCCTCCACTTT.

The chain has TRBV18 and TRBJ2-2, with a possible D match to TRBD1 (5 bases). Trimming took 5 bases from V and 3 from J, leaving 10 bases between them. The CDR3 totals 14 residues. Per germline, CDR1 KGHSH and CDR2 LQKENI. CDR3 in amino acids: CASSSLRDTGELFF. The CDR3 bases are TGTGCCAGCTCATCGCTCAGGGACACCGGGGAGCTGTTTTTT.

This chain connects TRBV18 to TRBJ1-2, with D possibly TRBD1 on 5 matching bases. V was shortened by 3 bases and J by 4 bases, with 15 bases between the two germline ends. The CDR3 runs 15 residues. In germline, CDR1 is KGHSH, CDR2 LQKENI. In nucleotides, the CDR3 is TGTGCCAGCTCACCCTCCCCTGGGGGGACCTATGGCTACACCTTC. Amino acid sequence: CASSPSPGGTYGYTF.

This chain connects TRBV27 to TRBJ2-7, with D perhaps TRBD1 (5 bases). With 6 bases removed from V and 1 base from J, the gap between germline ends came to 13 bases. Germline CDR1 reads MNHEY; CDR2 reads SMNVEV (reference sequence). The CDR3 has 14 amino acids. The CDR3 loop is CASRGRGLSYEQYF. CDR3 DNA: TGTGCCAGCAGGGGAAGGGGTCTGTCCTACGAGCAGTACTTC.

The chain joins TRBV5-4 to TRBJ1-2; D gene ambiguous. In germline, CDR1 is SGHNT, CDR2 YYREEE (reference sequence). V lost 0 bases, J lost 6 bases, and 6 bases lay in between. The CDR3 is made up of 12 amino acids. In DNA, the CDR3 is TGTGCCAGCAGCTTGGACGGAGATGGCTACACCTTC. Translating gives CASSLDGDGYTF. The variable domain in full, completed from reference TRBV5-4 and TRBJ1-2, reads ETGVTQSPTHLIKTRGQQVTLRCSSQSGHNTVSWYQQALGQGPQFIFQYYREEENGRGNFPPRFSGLQFPNYSSELNVNALELDDSALYLCASSLDGDGYTFGSGTRLTVV.

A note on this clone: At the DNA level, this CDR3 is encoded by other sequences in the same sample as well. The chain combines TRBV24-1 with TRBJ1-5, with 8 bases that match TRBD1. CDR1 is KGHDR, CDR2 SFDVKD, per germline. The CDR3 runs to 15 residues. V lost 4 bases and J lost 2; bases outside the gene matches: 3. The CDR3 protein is CATSDPGQGNQPQHF. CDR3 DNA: TGTGCCACCAGTGACCCGGGACAGGGCAATCAGCCCCAGCATTTT.

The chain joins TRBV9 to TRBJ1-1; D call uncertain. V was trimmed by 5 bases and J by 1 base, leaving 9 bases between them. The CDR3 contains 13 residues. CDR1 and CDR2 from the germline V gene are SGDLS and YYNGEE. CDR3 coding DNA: TGTGCCAGCAGTTTTACAGCGAACACTGAAGCTTTCTTT. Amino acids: CASSFTANTEAFF.

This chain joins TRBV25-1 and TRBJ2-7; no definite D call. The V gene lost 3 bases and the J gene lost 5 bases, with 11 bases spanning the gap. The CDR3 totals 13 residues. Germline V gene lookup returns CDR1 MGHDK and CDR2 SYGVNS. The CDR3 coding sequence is TGTGCCAGCAGTGAGTATGGGCGAAACGAGCAGTACTTC. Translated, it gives CASSEYGRNEQYF.

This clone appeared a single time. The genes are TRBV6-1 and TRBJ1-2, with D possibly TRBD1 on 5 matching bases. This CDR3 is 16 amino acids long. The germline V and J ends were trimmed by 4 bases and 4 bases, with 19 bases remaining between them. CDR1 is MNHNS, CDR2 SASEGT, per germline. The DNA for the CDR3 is TGTGCCAGCAGTGCAAGATTACAGGCCTCGGGCTATGGCTACACCTTC. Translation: CASSARLQASGYGYTF.

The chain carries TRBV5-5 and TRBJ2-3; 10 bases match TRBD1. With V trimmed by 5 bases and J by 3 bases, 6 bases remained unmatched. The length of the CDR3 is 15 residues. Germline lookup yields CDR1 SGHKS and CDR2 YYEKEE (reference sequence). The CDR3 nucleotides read TGTGCCAGCAGACCCGGACAGGGGGGGACAGATACGCAGTATTTT. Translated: CASRPGQGGTDTQYF.

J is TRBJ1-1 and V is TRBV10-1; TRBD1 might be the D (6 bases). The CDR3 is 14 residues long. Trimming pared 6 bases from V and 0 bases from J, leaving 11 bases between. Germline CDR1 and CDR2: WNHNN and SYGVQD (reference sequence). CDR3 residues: CASRDSIMNTEAFF. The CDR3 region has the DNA TGCGCCAGCAGGGACAGCATCATGAACACTGAAGCTTTCTTT.

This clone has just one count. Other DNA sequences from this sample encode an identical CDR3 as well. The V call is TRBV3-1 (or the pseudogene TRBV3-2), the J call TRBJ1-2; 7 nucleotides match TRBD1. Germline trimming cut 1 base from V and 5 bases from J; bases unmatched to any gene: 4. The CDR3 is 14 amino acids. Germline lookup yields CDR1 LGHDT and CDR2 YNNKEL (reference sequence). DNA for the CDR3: TGTGCCAGCAGCCAAGGACAGGGTTCGTATGGCTACACCTTC. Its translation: CASSQGQGSYGYTF.

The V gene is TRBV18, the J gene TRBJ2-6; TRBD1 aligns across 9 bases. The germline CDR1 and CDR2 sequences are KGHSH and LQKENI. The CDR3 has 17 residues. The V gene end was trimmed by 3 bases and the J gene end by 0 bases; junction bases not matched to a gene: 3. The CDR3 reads CASSPGTGYSGANVLTF. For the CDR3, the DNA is TGTGCCAGCTCACCCGGGACAGGGTACTCTGGGGCCAACGTCCTGACTTTC.

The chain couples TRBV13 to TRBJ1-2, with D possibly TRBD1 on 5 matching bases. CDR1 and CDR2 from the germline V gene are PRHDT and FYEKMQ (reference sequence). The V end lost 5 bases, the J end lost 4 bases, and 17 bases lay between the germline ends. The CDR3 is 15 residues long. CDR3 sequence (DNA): TGTGCCAGCAGCCTAGTCAGGGTTCGCGGCTATGGCTACACCTTC. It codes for CASSLVRVRGYGYTF. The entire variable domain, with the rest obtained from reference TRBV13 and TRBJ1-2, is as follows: AAGVIQSPRHLIKEKRETATLKCYPIPRHDTVYWYQQGPGQDPQFLISFYEKMQSDKGSIPDRFSAQQFSDYHSELNMSSLELGDSALYFCASSLVRVRGYGYTFGSGTRLTVV.

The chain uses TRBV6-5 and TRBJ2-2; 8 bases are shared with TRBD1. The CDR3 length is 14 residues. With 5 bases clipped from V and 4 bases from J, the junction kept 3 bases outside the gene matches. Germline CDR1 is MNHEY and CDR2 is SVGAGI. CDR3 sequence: CASSRTGSTGELFF. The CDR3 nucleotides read TGTGCCAGCAGTCGGACAGGGTCCACCGGGGAGCTGTTTTTT.

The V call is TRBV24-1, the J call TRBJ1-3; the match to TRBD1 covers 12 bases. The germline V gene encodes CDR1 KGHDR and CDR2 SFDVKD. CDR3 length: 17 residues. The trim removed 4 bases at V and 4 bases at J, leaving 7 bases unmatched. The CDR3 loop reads CATSDPPGQGAGNTIYF. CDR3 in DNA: TGTGCCACCAGTGACCCTCCGGGACAGGGGGCCGGAAACACCATATATTTT.

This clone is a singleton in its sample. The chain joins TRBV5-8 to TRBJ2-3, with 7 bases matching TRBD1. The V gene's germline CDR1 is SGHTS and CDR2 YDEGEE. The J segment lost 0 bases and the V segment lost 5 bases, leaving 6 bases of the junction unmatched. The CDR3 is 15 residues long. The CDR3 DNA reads TGTGCCAGCAGGCTGGGACAGACTAGCACAGATACGCAGTATTTT. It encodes CASRLGQTSTDTQYF.

Here the CDR3 DNA reads TGTGCCAGCAGCTTGGGCGGACTAGCGGGAGAAGGTGAGCAGTTCTTC. Translated: CASSLGGLAGEGEQFF. The chain employs TRBV7-8 and TRBJ2-1; TRBD2 aligns across 13 bases. The CDR3 is 16 amino acids. The ends lost 3 bases at V and 9 bases at J; junction bases unmatched: 8. The V gene's germline CDR1 is SGHVS and CDR2 FQNEAQ.

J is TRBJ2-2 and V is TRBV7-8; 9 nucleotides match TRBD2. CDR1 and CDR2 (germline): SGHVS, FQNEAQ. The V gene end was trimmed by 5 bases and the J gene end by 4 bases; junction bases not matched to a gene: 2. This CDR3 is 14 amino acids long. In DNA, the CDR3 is TGTGCCAGCAGCATTAGCGGGGGCACCGGGGAGCTGTTTTTT. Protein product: CASSISGGTGELFF.

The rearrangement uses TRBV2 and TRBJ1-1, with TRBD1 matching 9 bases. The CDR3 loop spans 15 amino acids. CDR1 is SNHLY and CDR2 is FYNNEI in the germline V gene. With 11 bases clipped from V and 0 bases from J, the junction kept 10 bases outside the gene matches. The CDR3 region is CARKTGGLLNTEAFF. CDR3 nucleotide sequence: TGTGCCCGGAAGACAGGGGGGCTTCTGAACACTGAAGCTTTCTTT.

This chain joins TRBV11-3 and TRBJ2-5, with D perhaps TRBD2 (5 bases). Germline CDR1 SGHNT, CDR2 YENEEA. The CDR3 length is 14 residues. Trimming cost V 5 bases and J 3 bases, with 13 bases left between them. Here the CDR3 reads CASSRREGEETQYF. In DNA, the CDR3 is TGTGCCAGCAGCAGGCGAGAGGGTGAAGAGACCCAGTACTTC. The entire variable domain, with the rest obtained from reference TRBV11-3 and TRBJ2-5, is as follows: EAGVVQSPRYKIIEKKQPVAFWCNPISGHNTLYWYLQNLGQGPELLIRYENEEAVDDSQLPKDRFSAERLKGVDSTLKIQPAELGDSAVYLCASSRREGEETQYFGPGTRLLVL.

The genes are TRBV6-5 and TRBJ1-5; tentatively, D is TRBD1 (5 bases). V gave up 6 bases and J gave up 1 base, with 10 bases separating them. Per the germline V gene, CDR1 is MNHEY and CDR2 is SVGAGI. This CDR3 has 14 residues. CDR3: CASSAGNSNQPQHF. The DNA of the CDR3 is TGTGCCAGCAGCGCAGGGAACAGCAATCAGCCCCAGCATTTT.

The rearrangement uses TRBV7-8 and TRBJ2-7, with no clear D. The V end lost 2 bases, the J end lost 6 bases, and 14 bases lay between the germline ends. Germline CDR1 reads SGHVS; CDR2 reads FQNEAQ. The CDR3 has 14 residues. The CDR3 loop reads CASSLRHLGLEQYF. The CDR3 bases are TGTGCCAGCAGCTTACGCCATCTAGGTCTCGAGCAGTACTTC.

The CDR3 reads CASSDLGQANQPQHF. The CDR3, as DNA: TGTGCCAGTAGTGATTTGGGGCAGGCCAATCAGCCCCAGCATTTT. This chain uses TRBV19 with TRBJ1-5; weak D call: TRBD1 (5 bases). CDR3 size: 15 residues. Trimming removed 5 bases at V and 3 bases at J, with 14 bases between. Germline V gene sequence: CDR1 LNHDA, CDR2 SQIVND (reference sequence). Based on the CDR3 plus reference TRBV19 and TRBJ1-5, the full variable domain is DGGITQSPKYLFRKEGQNVTLSCEQNLNHDAMYWYRQDPGQGLRLIYYSQIVNDFQKGDIAEGYSVSREKKESFPLTVTSAQKNPTAFYLCASSDLGQANQPQHFGDGTRLSIL.

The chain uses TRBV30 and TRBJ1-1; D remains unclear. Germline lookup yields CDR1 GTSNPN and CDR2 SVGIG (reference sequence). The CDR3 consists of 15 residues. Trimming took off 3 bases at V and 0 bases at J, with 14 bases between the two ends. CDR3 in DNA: TGTGCCTGGAGAATTAGAACAGCCATGAACACTGAAGCTTTCTTT. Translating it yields CAWRIRTAMNTEAFF.

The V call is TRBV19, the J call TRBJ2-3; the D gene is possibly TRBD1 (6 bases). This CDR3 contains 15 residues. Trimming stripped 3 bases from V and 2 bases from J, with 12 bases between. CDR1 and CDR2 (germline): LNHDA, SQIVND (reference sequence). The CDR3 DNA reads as TGTGCCAGTAGTATCGACAGGAAATTCACAGATACGCAGTATTTT. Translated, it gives CASSIDRKFTDTQYF.

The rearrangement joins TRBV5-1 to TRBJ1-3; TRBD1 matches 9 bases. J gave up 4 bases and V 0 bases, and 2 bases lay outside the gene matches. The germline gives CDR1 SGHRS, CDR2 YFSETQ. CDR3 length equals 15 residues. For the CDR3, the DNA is TGCGCCAGCAGCTTGGAAGGGACAGGGGGAAACACCATATATTTT. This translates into CASSLEGTGGNTIYF.

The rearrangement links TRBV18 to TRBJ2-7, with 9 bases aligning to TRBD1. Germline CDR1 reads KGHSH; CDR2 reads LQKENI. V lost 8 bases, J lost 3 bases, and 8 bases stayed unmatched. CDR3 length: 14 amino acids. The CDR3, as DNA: TGTGCCAGCCAGGGCGGGACAGGGAACTACGAGCAGTACTTC. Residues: CASQGGTGNYEQYF.